This is a list of T cell receptor beta chains from one sample in a study of blood T cell repertoires in COVID-19. Libraries were prepared by immunoSEQ multiplex PCR; TCRdb keeps only in-frame clonotypes and omits some of them. The repertoire holds around 500,000 clones, approximately 88% seen once, with 1.5% to 2% in the top ten. The sample consisted of PBMCs or T cells enriched from blood (not recorded which). The receptors originated from a woman between 40 and 55 years old who had recovered from COVID-19. Both conserved end residues are part of each CDR3. Fields, in order: J gene, D gene, CDR3 length, V gene, clone size, CDR3 DNA, CDR3 protein. The D gene is left open where the match is weak. The size of a clone is reported for some rows only, either as once, few or many, or as a class for expanded clones.

j_call: TRBJ2-1; d_call: NA; cdr3_length: 16; v_call: TRBV4-3; clone_size: NA; cdr3_nt: TGCGCCAGCAGCCAACGAGTCTATGTCGAAAGCAATGAGCAGTTCTTC; cdr3_aa: CASSQRVYVESNEQFF
j_call: TRBJ2-7; d_call: TRBD1; cdr3_length: 15; v_call: TRBV6-2/TRBV6-3; clone_size: NA; cdr3_nt: TGTGCCAGCAGCCGTACAGGGGTCTACTCCTACGAGCAGTACTTC; cdr3_aa: CASSRTGVYSYEQYF
j_call: TRBJ1-2; d_call: TRBD1; cdr3_length: 16; v_call: TRBV3-1/TRBV3-2; clone_size: NA; cdr3_nt: TGTGCCAGCAGCCAAGGACAGGGGCCGAGAAGGTATGGCTACACCTTC; cdr3_aa: CASSQGQGPRRYGYTF
j_call: TRBJ2-7; d_call: NA; cdr3_length: 12; v_call: TRBV11-3; clone_size: NA; cdr3_nt: TGTGCCAGCGGCGGAGCGGACTACGAGCAGTACTTC; cdr3_aa: CASGGADYEQYF
j_call: TRBJ1-2; d_call: NA; cdr3_length: 12; v_call: TRBV2; clone_size: NA; cdr3_nt: TGTGCCAGCAGTCTCCAGACGGGTAGCTACACCTTC; cdr3_aa: CASSLQTGSYTF
j_call: TRBJ2-3; d_call: TRBD1; cdr3_length: 14; v_call: TRBV5-1; clone_size: NA; cdr3_nt: TGCGCCAGCAGCTTGCAGGGGGCCGGAGATACGCAGTATTTT; cdr3_aa: CASSLQGAGDTQYF
j_call: TRBJ2-7; d_call: TRBD2; cdr3_length: 17; v_call: TRBV3-1/TRBV3-2; clone_size: NA; cdr3_nt: TGTGCCAGCAGCCGTCCGGTAGGAGCGAGCGGGATCCACGAGCAGTACTTC; cdr3_aa: CASSRPVGASGIHEQYF
j_call: TRBJ2-1; d_call: TRBD1; cdr3_length: 14; v_call: TRBV6-2/TRBV6-3; clone_size: NA; cdr3_nt: TGTGCCAGCAGTTCGGGACAGATCTACAATGAGCAGTTCTTC; cdr3_aa: CASSSGQIYNEQFF
j_call: TRBJ2-1; d_call: TRBD2; cdr3_length: 15; v_call: TRBV5-1; clone_size: NA; cdr3_nt: TGCGCCAGCAGCCAGGGGCTAGCGGGATCTCGTGAGCAGTTCTTC; cdr3_aa: CASSQGLAGSREQFF
j_call: TRBJ1-5; d_call: NA; cdr3_length: 12; v_call: TRBV15; clone_size: NA; cdr3_nt: TGTGCCACCAGCAGAGATTCTCGGCCCCAGCATTTT; cdr3_aa: CATSRDSRPQHF
j_call: TRBJ1-5; d_call: TRBD1; cdr3_length: 11; v_call: TRBV30; clone_size: NA; cdr3_nt: TGTGCCTGGAGTGTACAGGGGAACCAGCATTTT; cdr3_aa: CAWSVQGNQHF
j_call: TRBJ2-7; d_call: NA; cdr3_length: 17; v_call: TRBV18; clone_size: once; cdr3_nt: TGTGCCAGCTCACCGGTGGTAAGAAACCCGAGCTCCTACGAGCAGTACTTC; cdr3_aa: CASSPVVRNPSSYEQYF
j_call: TRBJ1-6; d_call: NA; cdr3_length: 15; v_call: TRBV3-1/TRBV3-2; clone_size: NA; cdr3_nt: TGTGCCAGCAGCCAAGGCGAGGGTTACAATTCACCCCTCCACTTT; cdr3_aa: CASSQGEGYNSPLHF
j_call: TRBJ1-3; d_call: NA; cdr3_length: 16; v_call: TRBV6-5; clone_size: NA; cdr3_nt: TGTGCCAGCAGTTACGCTCCAGGGAGGCACGGAAACACCATATATTTT; cdr3_aa: CASSYAPGRHGNTIYF
j_call: TRBJ2-5; d_call: TRBD2; cdr3_length: 16; v_call: TRBV6-5; clone_size: NA; cdr3_nt: TGTGCCAGCAGTTACAGTAGCGGGAGCGCCGGAGAGACCCAGTACTTC; cdr3_aa: CASSYSSGSAGETQYF
j_call: TRBJ2-3; d_call: TRBD1; cdr3_length: 16; v_call: TRBV5-8; clone_size: NA; cdr3_nt: TGTGCCAGCAGCTTGGGGGGACAGGGGGCTGCAGATACGCAGTATTTT; cdr3_aa: CASSLGGQGAADTQYF
j_call: TRBJ2-7; d_call: NA; cdr3_length: 14; v_call: TRBV3-1/TRBV3-2; clone_size: NA; cdr3_nt: TGTGCCAGCAGCCAAGGACAGTTCTCCTACGAGCAGTACTTC; cdr3_aa: CASSQGQFSYEQYF
j_call: TRBJ1-5; d_call: TRBD1; cdr3_length: 16; v_call: TRBV7-9; clone_size: few; cdr3_nt: TGTGCCAGCAGCTCTGGGACAGGAGTACGCAATCAGCCCCAGCATTTT; cdr3_aa: CASSSGTGVRNQPQHF
j_call: TRBJ2-1; d_call: TRBD1; cdr3_length: 14; v_call: TRBV12-5; clone_size: NA; cdr3_nt: TGTGCTAGTGTTCCGGGACAGGGCTACAATGAGCAGTTCTTC; cdr3_aa: CASVPGQGYNEQFF
j_call: TRBJ2-5; d_call: TRBD1; cdr3_length: 13; v_call: TRBV9; clone_size: once; cdr3_nt: TGTGCCAGCAACCGGGACAGCCAAGAGACCCAGTACTTC; cdr3_aa: CASNRDSQETQYF
j_call: TRBJ2-7; d_call: NA; cdr3_length: 13; v_call: TRBV4-1; clone_size: few; cdr3_nt: TGCGCCAGCAGCCGCGGGACAGTCTACGAGCAGTACTTC; cdr3_aa: CASSRGTVYEQYF
j_call: TRBJ2-3; d_call: TRBD2; cdr3_length: 16; v_call: TRBV7-2; clone_size: NA; cdr3_nt: TGTGCCAGCAGCTCATCTAGCGGGGGGGGGCAGGTTACGCAGTATTTT; cdr3_aa: CASSSSSGGGQVTQYF